This T cell receptor beta chain is drawn from a study of cytomegalovirus exposure and HLA in healthy donors. V was clipped by 4 bases and J by 1 base; unmatched bases: 17. Per germline, CDR1 SGHDT and CDR2 YYEEEE. The CDR3 loop spans 19 amino acids. This clone was observed once. The method was immunoSEQ multiplex PCR; TCRdb's version includes in-frame clones alone and lacks a portion of them. The sample contains approximately 82,000 clones, roughly 94% of which appear only once. This chain uses TRBV5-6 with TRBJ1-1, with 9 bases aligning to TRBD1. The TCR originated in a woman under 30 in good health and CMV-seronegative. The sequenced sample was PBMCs. CDR3 DNA: TGTGCCAGCAGCCCCTTAAATATAGACAGGGGGATTGGGAACACTGAAGCTTTCTTT. It encodes CASSPLNIDRGIGNTEAFF.